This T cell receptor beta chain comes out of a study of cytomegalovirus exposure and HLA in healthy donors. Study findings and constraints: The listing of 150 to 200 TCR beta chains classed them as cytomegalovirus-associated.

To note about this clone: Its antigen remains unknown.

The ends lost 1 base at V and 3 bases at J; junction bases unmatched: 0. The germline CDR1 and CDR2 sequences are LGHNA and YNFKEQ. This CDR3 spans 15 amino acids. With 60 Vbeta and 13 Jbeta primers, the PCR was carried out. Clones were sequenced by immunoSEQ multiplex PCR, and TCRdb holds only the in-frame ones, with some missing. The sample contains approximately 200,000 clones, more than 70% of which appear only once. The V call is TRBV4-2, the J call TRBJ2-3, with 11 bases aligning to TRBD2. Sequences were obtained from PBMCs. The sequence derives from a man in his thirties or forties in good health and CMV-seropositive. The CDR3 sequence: CASSQGLAGTDTQYF. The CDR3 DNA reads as TGTGCCAGCAGCCAAGGACTAGCGGGGACAGATACGCAGTATTTT.